One and the same sample provided the 28 T cell receptor beta chains below, sequenced in a study of T-cell reconstitution after alpha-beta-depleted transplantation in children. It was with unique molecular identifiers that the TCRbeta library was prepared. TCRdb redid the calling of the PCR reads with MiXCR, one entry per CDR3 protein. The table records more than 150,000 distinct CDR3 sequences, over 5.5% of them present only once. The sample here was PBMCs from the stem cell graft donor, taken from the stem cell graft. All receptors come from a human donor who donated a stem cell graft to a child with Wiskott-Aldrich syndrome.

This clonotype was observed at least ten times. This sequence joins TRBV23-1 and TRBJ2-7; D is unresolved. TRBV23-1 is flagged as an ORF with uncertain function. V lost 0 bases and J 2 bases, leaving 11 bases between the germline ends. This CDR3 is built from 15 residues. The CDR3 bases are TGCGCCAGCAGTCAATCCGGTCGGTCTGCCTACGAGCAGTACTTC. It codes for CASSQSGRSAYEQYF.

This clonotype was recorded at least ten times. The chain uses TRBV29-1 and TRBJ1-2; TRBD1 might be the D (6 bases). V was pared by 6 bases and J by 1 base, with 9 bases between. The CDR3 loop spans 12 amino acids. Germline V gene sequence: CDR1 SQVTM, CDR2 ANQGSEA. The CDR3 nucleotides are TGCAGCGTGGACAGAGATAACTATGGCTACACCTTC. Amino acids: CSVDRDNYGYTF.

The sample holds many counts of this clonotype. The chain carries TRBV12-3 or TRBV12-4 and TRBJ2-1; 11 nucleotides align to TRBD2. Trimming removed 5 bases from V and 7 bases from J; junction bases left unmatched: 7. This CDR3 spans 15 amino acids. CDR3 sequence (DNA): TGTGCCAGCAGTCTTCGGACTAGCGGGCGTAATGAGCAGTTCTTC. Protein sequence: CASSLRTSGRNEQFF.

The chain uses TRBV18 and TRBJ2-3; perhaps TRBD1 as D (6 bases). With 6 bases removed from V and 4 bases from J, the gap between germline ends came to 17 bases. CDR3 length equals 15 residues. CDR1 is KGHSH, CDR2 LQKENI, per germline. The CDR3: CASSLADRTADTQYF. The CDR3 nucleotides are TGTGCCAGCTCCCTGGCCGACAGGACGGCAGATACGCAGTATTTT. The full variable domain, its missing parts supplied by reference TRBV18 and TRBJ2-3, is NAGVMQNPRHLVRRRGQEARLRCSPMKGHSHVYWYRQLPEEGLKFMVYLQKENIIDESGMPKERFSAEFPKEGPSILRIQQVVRGDSAAYFCASSLADRTADTQYFGPGTRLTVL.

This clonotype showed up many times. This sequence joins TRBV29-1 and TRBJ2-5, with D unresolved. The CDR3 runs 14 residues. V lost 2 bases to trimming and J lost 4 bases, with 14 bases between them. Germline CDR1 SQVTM, CDR2 ANQGSEA. CDR3 nucleotides: TGCAGCGTTGAACCTAAAATTTCAGGAGAGACCCAGTACTTC. Translation: CSVEPKISGETQYF.

This clonotype was recorded many times. The rearrangement uses TRBV6-5 and TRBJ1-5, with D maybe TRBD1 (5 bases). Trimming stripped 4 bases from V and 3 bases from J, with 13 bases between. Looked up from germline, CDR1 is MNHEY and CDR2 is SVGAGI. The CDR3 sequence is 15 residues long. The CDR3 DNA reads as TGTGCCAGCAGTTCTGGGGGAAAAAACAATCAGCCCCAGCATTTT. Protein product: CASSSGGKNNQPQHF.

This clonotype was detected many times. The gene calls are TRBV29-1 and TRBJ2-7; D unclear. This CDR3 contains 15 residues. V was shortened by 2 bases and J by 4 bases, with 18 bases between the two germline ends. Germline-derived CDR1 and CDR2 are SQVTM and ANQGSEA. The CDR3 coding sequence is TGCAGCGTTGAAACACCTTCGATCTCCGGGTACGAGCAGTACTTC. The encoded protein is CSVETPSISGYEQYF.

Many counts were recorded for this clonotype. The chain carries TRBV10-3 and TRBJ2-2; D call uncertain. Per the germline V gene, CDR1 is ENHRY and CDR2 is SYGVKD. V was shortened by 3 bases and J by 7 bases, with 3 bases between the two germline ends. This CDR3 has 11 residues. The CDR3 DNA follows: TGTGCCATCAGTGATGTCGGGGAGCTGTTTTTT. As protein: CAISDVGELFF.

This clonotype was observed at least ten times. This chain connects TRBV20-1 to TRBJ2-5; 7 nucleotides match TRBD1. The germline gives CDR1 DFQATT, CDR2 SNEGSKA (reference sequence). The CDR3 extends over 13 amino acids. Unmatched junction bases numbered 2, after V lost 3 bases and J lost 1 base. The CDR3 DNA follows: TGCAGTGCTAGTGAGGGGGCCCAAGAGACCCAGTACTTC. It yields the protein CSASEGAQETQYF.

The V gene is TRBV7-8, the J gene TRBJ1-4, with no clear D. There are 12 residues in the CDR3. The V end lost 4 bases, the J end lost 14 bases, and 14 bases lay between the germline ends. From germline, CDR1 is SGHVS and CDR2 FQNEAQ. CDR3 protein: CASSYGGNNLFF. The CDR3 bases are TGTGCCAGCAGCTACGGAGGGAATAATCTGTTTTTT.

This clonotype was observed many times. The chain carries TRBV18 and TRBJ1-5, with a tentative D call TRBD1 (5 bases). The CDR3 loop spans 15 amino acids. V lost 3 bases to trimming and J lost 5 bases, with 14 bases between them. Germline V gene sequence: CDR1 KGHSH, CDR2 LQKENI. This chain's CDR3 is CASSPRPMGDQPQHF. The DNA of the CDR3 is TGTGCCAGCTCACCGCGTCCTATGGGGGATCAGCCCCAGCATTTT.

This clonotype showed up many times. This rearrangement joins TRBV29-1 to TRBJ1-1, with a weak D call TRBD1 (6 bases). The CDR3 loop spans 14 amino acids. The germline gives CDR1 SQVTM, CDR2 ANQGSEA. With 6 bases removed from V and 0 bases from J, the gap between germline ends came to 14 bases. CDR3 sequence reads: CSVGRGNMNTEAFF. CDR3 DNA sequence: TGCAGCGTAGGGAGGGGGAACATGAACACTGAAGCTTTCTTT.

This clonotype was picked up many times. The chain is built from TRBV3-1 and TRBJ2-1; no firm D call. The length of the CDR3 is 16 residues. V was clipped by 3 bases and J by 8 bases, with 20 bases between them. Germline-derived CDR1 and CDR2 are LGHDT and YNNKEL (reference sequence). CDR3: CASSHVFHNRPYEQFF. The CDR3 DNA is TGTGCCAGCAGCCATGTTTTCCATAATAGGCCGTATGAGCAGTTCTTC.

Ten or more counts support this clonotype. The gene calls are TRBV7-2 and TRBJ2-1; D unclear. Germline CDR1 reads SGHTA; CDR2 reads FQGNSA. CDR3 length: 12 amino acids. Between the trimmed V and J ends, which lost 5 bases and 7 bases, there was a span of 9 bases. The CDR3 nucleotides read TGTGCCAGCAGCACGGCGTGGAATGAGCAGTTCTTC. Translation: CASSTAWNEQFF.

This clonotype was counted at least ten times. The chain joins TRBV6-5 to TRBJ2-7, with D unclear. V lost 5 bases and J lost 3, with 8 bases in between. Germline CDR1 and CDR2: MNHEY and SVGAGI. This CDR3 has 12 amino acids. The CDR3 spells CASSNTNYEQYF. DNA of the CDR3: TGTGCCAGCAGTAACACGAACTACGAGCAGTACTTC.

This clonotype was observed at least ten times. This chain joins TRBV20-1 and TRBJ2-1; D ambiguous. This CDR3 comprises 11 residues. Germline values: CDR1 DFQATT, CDR2 SNEGSKA (reference sequence). V lost 4 bases and J 8 bases, leaving 9 bases between the germline ends. The CDR3 loop reads CSAKFTHEQFF. CDR3 sequence (DNA): TGCAGTGCTAAATTCACCCATGAGCAGTTCTTC.

The chain combines TRBV5-1 with TRBJ2-5; D gene unclear. This CDR3 comprises 14 residues. Germline V CDR1 and CDR2: SGHRS, YFSETQ. V gave up 5 bases and J gave up 5 bases, with 16 bases separating them. CDR3 loop: CASRDGGDGETQYF. CDR3 nucleotides: TGCGCCAGCAGGGATGGCGGAGACGGGGAGACCCAGTACTTC. Combining the CDR3 with reference TRBV5-1 and TRBJ2-5 gives the whole variable domain KAGVTQTPRYLIKTRGQQVTLSCSPISGHRSVSWYQQTPGQGLQFLFEYFSETQRNKGNFPGRFSGRQFSNSRSEMNVSTLELGDSALYLCASRDGGDGETQYFGPGTRLLVL.

In its sample, this clonotype was seen many times. The J gene is TRBJ2-2, the V gene TRBV7-2, with TRBD1 matching 8 bases. CDR1 and CDR2 from the germline V gene are SGHTA and FQGNSA. The V and J ends lost 1 base and 5 bases, in that order; junction bases with no gene match: 6. The CDR3 consists of 16 residues. The CDR3 DNA reads TGTGCCAGCAGCTTAGGGGGACAGGCGAGGACCGGGGAGCTGTTTTTT. Its protein product is CASSLGGQARTGELFF.

In its sample, this clonotype was seen many times. V is TRBV20-1 and J is TRBJ2-3; unclear D gene. Germline V gene sequence: CDR1 DFQATT, CDR2 SNEGSKA (reference sequence). The CDR3 has 16 residues. Trimming took off 3 bases at V and 0 bases at J, with 16 bases between the two ends. The CDR3 nucleotides read TGCAGTGCTAGGCCTGCGGCCACCTCTAGCACAGATACGCAGTATTTT. Protein sequence: CSARPAATSSTDTQYF.

Ten or more counts support this clonotype. V gene TRBV20-1 combines with J gene TRBJ1-5; perhaps TRBD1 as D (5 bases). The CDR3 has 14 amino acids. Germline V gene data show CDR1 as DFQATT and CDR2 as SNEGSKA (reference sequence). The germline V and J ends were trimmed by 1 base and 4 bases, with 11 bases remaining between them. The CDR3 protein is CSARVIPGNQPQHF. The CDR3 region has the DNA TGCAGTGCTAGAGTTATTCCAGGGAATCAGCCCCAGCATTTT.

This chain joins TRBV7-9 and TRBJ2-1; 8 nucleotides agree with TRBD1. The CDR3 runs 15 residues. Germline V gene lookup returns CDR1 SEHNR and CDR2 FQNEAQ (reference sequence). V lost 4 bases and J lost 7; bases outside the gene matches: 9. The CDR3 bases are TGTGCCAGCAGCTACATAACACAGGGGGTAAATGAGCAGTTCTTC. Protein sequence: CASSYITQGVNEQFF.

This clonotype was observed many times. The J gene is TRBJ2-3, the V gene TRBV5-4; 11 bases align to TRBD2. The CDR3 has 16 residues. V shed 4 bases and J 4 bases; nucleotides not matched to a gene: 8. In germline, CDR1 is SGHNT, CDR2 YYREEE (reference sequence). The chain's CDR3 is CASSHGLAGSADTQYF. The CDR3 DNA follows: TGTGCCAGCAGCCACGGACTAGCGGGTAGTGCAGATACGCAGTATTTT.

There are many counts of this clonotype. The chain is built from TRBV6-5 and TRBJ2-5; D is perhaps TRBD2 (6 bases). The CDR3 runs to 15 residues. The germline CDR1 and CDR2 sequences are MNHEY and SVGAGI. The V and J ends lost 5 bases and 0 bases respectively, with 13 bases between them. As DNA, the CDR3 is TGTGCCAGCAGTCGGGAGATAGTGTACCAAGAGACCCAGTACTTC. It is translated as CASSREIVYQETQYF.

This clonotype was counted at least ten times. The chain is built from TRBV29-1 and TRBJ2-6; tentative D call: TRBD1 (5 bases). The CDR3 covers 13 residues. The V end lost 6 bases, the J end lost 0 bases, and 6 bases lay between the germline ends. Germline CDR1 SQVTM, CDR2 ANQGSEA. In DNA, the CDR3 is TGCAGCGTACAGGACTCTGGGGCCAACGTCCTGACTTTC. Translating it yields CSVQDSGANVLTF. Variable domain in full (rest from reference TRBV29-1 and TRBJ2-6): SAVISQKPSRDICQRGTSLTIQCQVDSQVTMMFWYRQQPGQSLTLIATANQGSEATYESGFVIDKFPISRPNLTFSTLTVSNMSPEDSSIYLCSVQDSGANVLTFGAGSRLTVL.

This clonotype was counted ten times or more. This chain uses TRBV4-2 with TRBJ1-2, with D possibly TRBD1 on 6 matching bases. The CDR3 consists of 15 residues. Looked up from germline, CDR1 is LGHNA and CDR2 is YNFKEQ. V was shortened by 2 bases and J by 2 bases, with 12 bases between the two germline ends. CDR3 sequence (DNA): TGTGCCAGCAGCCAACGACCGGACAGCAACTATGGCTACACCTTC. It specifies CASSQRPDSNYGYTF.

This clonotype was counted between two and nine times. The chain employs TRBV29-1 and TRBJ2-1; D remains unclear. This CDR3 contains 10 residues. Germline CDR1 SQVTM, CDR2 ANQGSEA. The V and J ends lost 4 bases and 5 bases respectively, with 3 bases between them. CDR3 coding DNA: TGCAGCGTTGGCCACAATGAGCAGTTCTTC. Protein product: CSVGHNEQFF.

V and J are TRBV5-1 and TRBJ2-3; possibly TRBD1 or TRBD2 for D (6 bases each). The V end was cut by 4 bases, the J end by 1 base, with 16 bases between. The germline V gene encodes CDR1 SGHRS and CDR2 YFSETQ. There are 16 residues in the CDR3. The CDR3 DNA reads as TGCGCCAGCAGCCCACAAGGAGGGGGAGGCACAGATACGCAGTATTTT. This encodes CASSPQGGGGTDTQYF.

The rearrangement joins TRBV5-1 to TRBJ2-2; D remains unclear. The CDR3 length is 15 residues. Per the germline V gene, CDR1 is SGHRS and CDR2 is YFSETQ. The V gene lost 7 bases and the J gene lost 1 base, with 14 bases spanning the gap. The CDR3 nucleotides are TGCGCCAGCTCCATCGGAGTATTGAACACCGGGGAGCTGTTTTTT. Protein: CASSIGVLNTGELFF.